This T cell receptor beta chain came from a study of blood T cell repertoires in COVID-19. About the research overall: Samples of COVID-19 (acute and convalescent) were obtained from the United States, Italy and Spain. The cDNA or gDNA used as material had been derived from T cells, B-cell-depleted T cells, or PBMCs.

In the authors' workflow: Reference gene primer amplification yielded estimated nucleated cell counts. Sequenced by immunoSEQ multiplex PCR; TCRdb stores in-frame clones only, minus some. Clonal size and the V and J genes are those of that table, whereas D and trimming came from the DNA. This table holds under 550,000 clones, 85% to 90% found once. About this clone: The sample contains more than one DNA sequence encoding this CDR3.

The CDR3 length is 13 residues. Germline loops: CDR1 MNHNS, CDR2 SASEGT. Trimming pared 1 base from V and 2 bases from J, leaving 6 bases between. It was during active infection that Seattle patients were enrolled and then longitudinally followed. V usage is TRBV6-1 and J usage is TRBJ2-7, with D maybe TRBD2 (6 bases). This receptor was taken from a man aged 18 to 35 with COVID-19, enrolled during active disease. What was sequenced was peripheral blood. The CDR3 coding sequence is TGTGCCAGCAGTGAAGGGGGGGCCTACGAGCAGTACTTC. Encoded protein: CASSEGGAYEQYF.